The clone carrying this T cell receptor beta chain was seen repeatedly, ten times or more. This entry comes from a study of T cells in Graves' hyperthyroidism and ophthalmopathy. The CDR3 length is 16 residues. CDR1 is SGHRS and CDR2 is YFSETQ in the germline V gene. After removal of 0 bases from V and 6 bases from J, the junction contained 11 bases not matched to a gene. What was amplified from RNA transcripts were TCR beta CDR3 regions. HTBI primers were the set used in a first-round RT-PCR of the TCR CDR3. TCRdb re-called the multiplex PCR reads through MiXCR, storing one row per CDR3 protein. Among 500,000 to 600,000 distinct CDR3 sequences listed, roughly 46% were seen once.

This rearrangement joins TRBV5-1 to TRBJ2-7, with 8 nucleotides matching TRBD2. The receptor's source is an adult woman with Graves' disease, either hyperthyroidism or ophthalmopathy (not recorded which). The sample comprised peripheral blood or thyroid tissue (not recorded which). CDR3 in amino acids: CASSLALGAGAGEQYF. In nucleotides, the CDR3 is TGCGCCAGCAGCTTGGCGCTGGGAGCGGGAGCGGGCGAGCAGTACTTC. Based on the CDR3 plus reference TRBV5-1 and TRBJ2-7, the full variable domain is KAGVTQTPRYLIKTRGQQVTLSCSPISGHRSVSWYQQTPGQGLQFLFEYFSETQRNKGNFPGRFSGRQFSNSRSEMNVSTLELGDSALYLCASSLALGAGAGEQYFGPGTRLTVT.